This TCR beta chain was recorded in a study of cytomegalovirus exposure and HLA in healthy donors. Overall study: It was reported in a later analysis that the same platform had been used for the 120 validation repertoires as for the 666 first-cohort repertoires. General study results and limits: There were some public TCRs occurring in many donors, but most TCR sequences were rare.

Data came from immunoSEQ multiplex PCR; TCRdb stores just in-frame clones and leaves some out. The sample has about 120,000 clones, roughly 88% seen once; the top ten hold approximately 4.9%. Details on this clone: The antigen remains undetermined.

The sample taken for sequencing was PBMCs. The TCR originated in a man aged 18 to 30 in good health and CMV-seronegative.

This CDR3 reads CASSLGLADYTDTQYF. Here the CDR3 DNA reads TGTGCCAGCAGCTTGGGACTAGCGGACTACACAGATACGCAGTATTTT. The rearrangement uses TRBV7-9 and TRBJ2-3; 11 positions match TRBD2. Germline V CDR1 and CDR2: SEHNR, FQNEAQ (reference sequence). The CDR3 spans 16 residues. Trimming removed 3 bases from V and 2 bases from J; junction bases left unmatched: 4.